This TCR beta chain stems from a study of blood T cell repertoires in COVID-19. Here immunoSEQ multiplex PCR was the method, and the copy in TCRdb shows in-frame clones only, minus some. The sample shows some 150,000 clones, around 79% of them seen only once. Germline lookup yields CDR1 LGHNT and CDR2 FRNRAP. Between the trimmed V and J ends, which lost 3 bases and 6 bases, there was a span of 5 bases. This CDR3 spans 12 amino acids. This clone was seen a single time. The material sequenced was peripheral blood. V and J are TRBV12-5 and TRBJ2-2; no firm D call. The receptor was isolated from a man of 80 years or more with acute or convalescent COVID-19. CDR3 protein: CASGFESGELFF. The CDR3 bases are TGTGCTAGTGGTTTCGAGTCCGGGGAGCTGTTTTTT.